The 24 T cell receptor beta chains reported below all come from one sample, sequenced in a study of blood T cells in healthy people across ages. A sample-barcoded 5' primer and a J-beta primer mix were used in a second PCR of roughly 7 to 11 cycles. TCRdb reanalysed the 5' RACE reads using MiXCR and keeps one entry per CDR3 protein. The sample has 1.8 million or so distinct CDR3 sequences; about 39% are singletons. Sequenced material: blood. These receptors were obtained from a human donor in good health.

The chain combines TRBV3-1 with TRBJ2-7, with 11 nucleotides matching TRBD2. Germline V gene data show CDR1 as LGHDT and CDR2 as YNNKEL (reference sequence). Trimming removed 3 bases from V and 3 bases from J; junction bases left unmatched: 4. This CDR3 has 15 residues. In DNA, the CDR3 is TGTGCCAGCAGCCATCTAGCGGGGGGACGCTACGAGCAGTACTTC. It specifies CASSHLAGGRYEQYF.

This clonotype came up many times. This chain connects TRBV5-5 to TRBJ2-5; 7 nucleotides agree with TRBD2. CDR3 length: 16 amino acids. The V gene's germline CDR1 is SGHKS and CDR2 YYEKEE (reference sequence). The J segment lost 4 bases and the V segment lost 0 bases, leaving 9 bases of the junction unmatched. In DNA form, the CDR3 reads TGTGCCAGCAGCTTGGAATTAGCGGGCATCCTAGAGACCCAGTACTTC. Its translation is CASSLELAGILETQYF.

This clonotype was found a few times. The rearrangement uses TRBV4-1 and TRBJ2-4, with unresolved D. CDR1 is MGHRA, CDR2 YSYEKL, per germline. V lost 0 bases, J lost 1 base, and 13 bases lay in between. The CDR3 runs to 17 residues. CDR3 sequence (DNA): TGCGCCAGCAGCCAAGACCCTGGGAATCCCGCCAAAAACATTCAGTACTTC. As protein: CASSQDPGNPAKNIQYF.

The V call is TRBV3-1, the J call TRBJ2-3, with 9 bases lining up with TRBD2. Trimming took 2 bases from V and 2 from J; bases not matched to a gene: 8. This CDR3 contains 17 residues. Germline V gene sequence: CDR1 LGHDT, CDR2 YNNKEL (reference sequence). CDR3 sequence: CASSQWLSGGPTDTQYF. In nucleotides, the CDR3 is TGTGCCAGCAGCCAATGGCTTAGCGGGGGACCCACAGATACGCAGTATTTT.

Regarding this clonotype: The junction differs from germline at one of its ends, possibly a read error. The J gene is TRBJ1-2, the V gene TRBV6-6, with no clear D. The length of the CDR3 is 11 residues. Per the germline V gene, CDR1 is MNHNY and CDR2 is SVGAGI (reference sequence). The CDR3 sequence is CASSTYYGYTF. The DNA for the CDR3 is TGCGCCAGCAGCACGTACTATGGCTACACCTTC.

The CDR3 DNA sequence: TGTGCCAGCAGCTTATCCTCATCCGACTGGAACACTGAAGCTTTCTTT. This encodes CASSLSSSDWNTEAFF. The chain employs TRBV11-2 and TRBJ1-1; D ambiguous. Germline V gives CDR1 SGHAT, CDR2 FQNNGV. The V end was cut by 2 bases, the J end by 1 base, with 14 bases between. The CDR3 sequence is 16 residues long.

The table lists this clonotype with a few counts. The V gene is TRBV10-3, the J gene TRBJ2-5; 8 nucleotides agree with TRBD2. Germline trimming cut 6 bases from V and 5 bases from J; bases unmatched to any gene: 11. The CDR3 has 15 residues. Per the germline V gene, CDR1 is ENHRY and CDR2 is SYGVKD. CDR3: CAIRSSAGEVETQYF. CDR3 sequence (DNA): TGTGCCATCAGATCTTCAGCGGGGGAAGTGGAGACCCAGTACTTC.

This clonotype has just a few counts. The gene calls are TRBV6-5 and TRBJ1-2; no clear D gene. Germline values: CDR1 MNHEY, CDR2 SVGAGI. The CDR3 length is 14 residues. Trimming cost V 2 bases and J 5 bases, with 12 bases left between them. CDR3 bases: TGTGCCAGCAGTTACAAGGCTTACGGATATGGCTACACCTTC. Translated, it gives CASSYKAYGYGYTF.

The gene calls are TRBV7-9 and TRBJ2-7; D gene ambiguous. V was shortened by 2 bases and J by 6 bases, with 14 bases between the two germline ends. Germline V lookup: CDR1 SEHNR, CDR2 FQNEAQ (reference sequence). This CDR3 comprises 14 residues. CDR3 bases: TGTGCCAGCAGCTTAAACCCGCAGGCCCCCGAGCAGTACTTC. Residues: CASSLNPQAPEQYF.

The chain combines TRBV3-1 with TRBJ2-5, with 10 bases matching TRBD2. CDR1 LGHDT and CDR2 YNNKEL come from the germline V gene (reference sequence). The CDR3 sequence is 17 residues long. The ends lost 1 base at V and 2 bases at J; junction bases unmatched: 7. The CDR3 here is CASSQVPSGGPQETQYF. CDR3 sequence (DNA): TGTGCCAGCAGCCAAGTGCCTAGCGGGGGCCCGCAAGAGACCCAGTACTTC.

This clonotype was recorded a few times. J is TRBJ2-3 and V is TRBV29-1; possible D gene TRBD1, 5 bases. The ends were cut back, 2 bases at V and 1 base at J, with 10 bases in the middle. From germline, CDR1 is SQVTM and CDR2 ANQGSEA. The CDR3 covers 14 residues. Written as DNA, the CDR3 is TGCAGCGTTGAAAGGGGTGGTGGCACAGATACGCAGTATTTT. It is translated as CSVERGGGTDTQYF.

The chain recombines TRBV7-8 with TRBJ2-3; 7 positions match TRBD1. The CDR3 contains 16 residues. Looked up from germline, CDR1 is SGHVS and CDR2 is FQNEAQ. V gave up 5 bases and J gave up 5 bases; unmatched junction bases: 13. Here the CDR3 DNA reads TGTGCCAGCAGCCCTAAAGCCAGGGGGATCTTAGATACGCAGTATTTT. This sequence encodes CASSPKARGILDTQYF.

This clonotype has just a few counts. This rearrangement joins TRBV20-1 to TRBJ2-1; maybe TRBD2 (7 bases). Trimming removed 1 base from V and 4 bases from J, with 17 bases in between. CDR3 length: 16 residues. Germline V gene data show CDR1 as DFQATT and CDR2 as SNEGSKA (reference sequence). CDR3: CSARVAGRGPYNEQFF. The CDR3 DNA sequence: TGCAGTGCTAGAGTGGCGGGGCGGGGGCCTTACAATGAGCAGTTCTTC.

This clonotype was counted between two and nine times. The chain couples TRBV20-1 to TRBJ2-3, with 10 nucleotides matching TRBD2. This CDR3 is 15 amino acids long. Unmatched junction bases numbered 5, after V lost 0 bases and J lost 5 bases. Germline V gene sequence: CDR1 DFQATT, CDR2 SNEGSKA (reference sequence). The CDR3: CSARDPASGGDTQYF. In nucleotides, the CDR3 is TGCAGTGCTAGAGATCCGGCTAGCGGGGGAGATACGCAGTATTTT.

This clonotype showed up just a few times. The chain uses TRBV2 and TRBJ2-7; D is unclear. Germline CDR1 reads SNHLY; CDR2 reads FYNNEI. The CDR3 is 14 residues long. V was shortened by 3 bases and J by 0 bases, with 9 bases between the two germline ends. The CDR3, as DNA: TGTGCCAGCAGTGATGGCACAAACTCCTACGAGCAGTACTTC. Protein: CASSDGTNSYEQYF.

The chain combines TRBV7-9 with TRBJ2-3; D possibly uses TRBD1 or TRBD2 (5 bases each). CDR3 length: 15 amino acids. Per the germline V gene, CDR1 is SEHNR and CDR2 is FQNEAQ (reference sequence). The V end was cut by 5 bases, the J end by 2 bases, with 14 bases between. As DNA, the CDR3 is TGTGCCAGCAGCCCCCGGGACGGACTCACAGATACGCAGTATTTT. Protein product: CASSPRDGLTDTQYF.

V and J are TRBV6-2 or TRBV6-3 and TRBJ2-3; 8 positions agree with TRBD2. With 5 bases clipped from V and 6 bases from J, the junction kept 10 bases outside the gene matches. The germline gives CDR1 MNHEY, CDR2 SVGEGT. There are 15 residues in the CDR3. The CDR3 DNA is TGTGCCAGCAGTGCGGGACTAGGTTCCGTGGATACGCAGTATTTT. Translation: CASSAGLGSVDTQYF.

This clonotype has only a few counts. This chain connects TRBV19 to TRBJ1-2; D might be TRBD1 (5 bases). CDR3 length equals 12 residues. The germline gives CDR1 LNHDA, CDR2 SQIVND (reference sequence). V dropped 1 base and J dropped 8 bases, with 8 bases sitting between them. The CDR3 loop is CASSIAGVGYTF. DNA for the CDR3: TGTGCCAGTAGTATAGCGGGGGTAGGCTACACCTTC.

This clonotype appeared many times. This chain connects TRBV7-2 to TRBJ2-3; D perhaps matches TRBD2 (5 bases). The V and J ends lost 3 bases and 3 bases respectively, with 10 bases between them. CDR1 is SGHTA, CDR2 FQGNSA, per germline. This CDR3 is 14 amino acids long. The CDR3 reads CASSFGGFTDTQYF. The DNA for the CDR3 is TGTGCCAGCAGCTTTGGCGGGTTTACAGATACGCAGTATTTT.

V is TRBV5-1 and J is TRBJ2-2; possible D gene TRBD1, 5 bases. CDR1 is SGHRS, CDR2 YFSETQ, per germline. The CDR3 totals 15 residues. V gave up 4 bases and J gave up 0 bases, with 10 bases separating them. The CDR3 region is CASSQDKPNTGELFF. In DNA form, the CDR3 reads TGCGCCAGCAGCCAGGACAAGCCGAACACCGGGGAGCTGTTTTTT.

This clonotype has ten or more counts. V and J are TRBV29-1 and TRBJ2-5; D possibly matches TRBD1 or TRBD2 (5 bases each). Germline CDR1 is SQVTM and CDR2 is ANQGSEA. The V end was cut by 0 bases, the J end by 4 bases, with 12 bases between. CDR3 length: 14 residues. The CDR3 coding sequence is TGCAGCGTTGAAGATAGAGGGGACGGAGAGACCCAGTACTTC. The encoded protein is CSVEDRGDGETQYF.

This clonotype has just one count. This chain links TRBV28 with TRBJ1-1; TRBD1 might be the D (5 bases). Trimming took 3 bases from V and 7 from J, leaving 18 bases between them. Germline V gene lookup returns CDR1 MDHEN and CDR2 SYDVKM. The CDR3 totals 15 residues. CDR3 bases: TGTGCCAGCAGTTTGACCCAAGGGGCCCTCCTTGAAGCTTTCTTT. This gives the protein CASSLTQGALLEAFF.

The chain combines TRBV7-9 with TRBJ2-2; D possibly matches TRBD1 or TRBD2 (6 bases each). V was shortened by 6 bases and J by 4 bases, with 24 bases between the two germline ends. Germline V gene data show CDR1 as SEHNR and CDR2 as FQNEAQ (reference sequence). The CDR3 has 18 residues. CDR3 region: CASSSRGPKIGGTGELFF. As DNA, the CDR3 is TGTGCCAGCAGTAGCCGGGGGCCTAAAATCGGAGGCACCGGGGAGCTGTTTTTT.

Details on this clonotype: One junction end does not reproduce the germline sequence, and a read error may be involved. V and J are TRBV6-2 or TRBV6-3 and TRBJ2-4; TRBD2 matches at 11 bases. CDR3 length: 16 amino acids. The germline CDR1 and CDR2 sequences are MNHEY and SVGEGT. The CDR3 DNA is TGTACCAGCAGTCCTATAGCGGGGGGGCCGCGAAACATTCAGTACTTC. Encoded protein: CTSSPIAGGPRNIQYF.